One sample yielded the 5 T cell receptor beta chains listed below, sequenced in a study of post-analysis software for immune sequencing data. Which antigens these TCRs recognize remains unknown. Incorporated into the TCR beta cDNA libraries were unique molecular identifiers, which served to reduce PCR and sequencing biases. MiXCR was run by TCRdb on the PCR reads, yielding one entry per CDR3 protein. The data show about 500,000 distinct CDR3 sequences, roughly 45% seen once. Study outcomes and limitations: About five TRBV segments were more frequent in patients than controls; TRBV5-6, TRBV5-1 and TRBV20-1 belonged to this group.

The sequencing input was blood. The receptors were sampled from a girl aged 5-17 years with multiple sclerosis.

The chain recombines TRBV27 with TRBJ2-1, with 9 positions matching TRBD2. There are 15 residues in the CDR3. V shed 3 bases, J shed 5 bases, and the junction held 5 bases outside the gene matches. Germline CDR1 and CDR2: MNHEY and SMNVEV (reference sequence). This CDR3 reads CASSFDSGSHNEQFF. The DNA for the CDR3 is TGTGCCAGCAGTTTCGATAGCGGGAGCCACAATGAGCAGTTCTTC.

The rearrangement uses TRBV7-9 and TRBJ2-3; D unresolved. CDR3 length equals 16 residues. V lost 0 bases, J lost 0 bases, and 10 bases lay in between. Germline V CDR1 and CDR2: SEHNR, FQNEAQ (reference sequence). The DNA of the CDR3 is TGTGCCAGCAGCTTAGCGCATGGCGGTAGCACAGATACGCAGTATTTT. This gives the protein CASSLAHGGSTDTQYF.

This clonotype was counted a few times. CDR3: CASSLSFTDTQYF. The CDR3, as DNA: TGTGCCAGCAGTTTATCCTTCACAGATACGCAGTATTTT. The genes are TRBV27 and TRBJ2-3, with D unclear. The CDR3 is 13 amino acids. Trimming stripped 0 bases from V and 2 bases from J, with 3 bases between. Germline V gives CDR1 MNHEY, CDR2 SMNVEV (reference sequence).

The table lists this clonotype with a few counts. Relative to the germline gene, one junction end is altered; a read error may explain this. V and J are TRBV5-1 and TRBJ1-5; a weak D match, TRBD1 (6 bases). CDR3 size: 14 residues. The germline V gene has CDR1 SGHRS and CDR2 YFSETQ. CDR3 bases: TGCGCCAGTAGCTTAGACACAGGGAATCAGCCCCAGCATTTT. Translated: CASSLDTGNQPQHF.

The V call is TRBV3-1, the J call TRBJ2-1; D is tentatively TRBD1 or TRBD2 (5 bases each). The CDR3 extends over 16 amino acids. From germline, CDR1 is LGHDT and CDR2 YNNKEL (reference sequence). Between the trimmed V and J ends, which lost 4 bases and 2 bases, there was a span of 15 bases. DNA of the CDR3: TGTGCCAGCAGCCCTTCCGACAGCGGACCCTACAATGAGCAGTTCTTC. This translates into CASSPSDSGPYNEQFF.